This T cell receptor beta chain is from a study of T cell repertoires in cytomegalovirus infection. At the level of the study: Recently identified HLA-C-restricted CMV epitopes and well-studied HLA-B-restricted CMV epitopes were used by the study.

TCRdb reanalysed the reads using MiXCR and keeps one entry per CDR3 protein. The table lists roughly 990,000 distinct CDR3 sequences, around 31% of them singletons. This clonotype was detected only a few times. Its antigen is as yet unknown. Findings and caveats of the study: There were HLA-C-restricted CMV-specific TCR beta clonotypes dominating the ex vivo response. The study identified carriers of CMV plus the relevant HLA from cumulative public TCR beta family frequency.

V was clipped by 5 bases and J by 2 bases, with 12 bases between them. In germline, CDR1 is MDHEN, CDR2 SYDVKM. The CDR3 sequence is 14 residues long. Source: cultured CD8+ T cells from PBMCs, taken from culture after CMV antigen stimulation. The receptor comes from a human donor in good health (CMV status not recorded). Some clones in this sample may be carry-over from other donors' samples. The chain recombines TRBV28 with TRBJ1-2; D ambiguous. Here the CDR3 reads CASSRRKTNYGYTF. The DNA of the CDR3 is TGTGCCAGCAGTCGACGGAAAACAAACTATGGCTACACCTTC.